The sequence of this T cell receptor beta chain was determined in a study of cytomegalovirus exposure and HLA in healthy donors. This CDR3 region has 15 residues. With 4 bases clipped from V and 6 bases from J, the junction kept 11 bases outside the gene matches. From germline, CDR1 is SGHKS and CDR2 YYEKEE (reference sequence). Of note for this clone: The antigen remains unidentified.

Study findings and constraints: Further analysis, carried out later, found HLA-associated TCR beta chains more clonally expanded than equally common other chains. TRBV6-2, TRBV6-3 and other indistinguishable V segments were excluded.

Primers for the PCR totalled 60 Vbeta and 13 Jbeta. The repertoire was sequenced with immunoSEQ multiplex PCR; TCRdb's copy has only in-frame clones and lacks some. Of roughly 180,000 clones listed, roughly 82% were seen once; the top ten hold around 1.2%. The chain combines TRBV5-5 with TRBJ2-7; TRBD1 aligns across 9 bases. Input material: PBMCs. The sequence was obtained from a girl aged 2 to 9 in good health and CMV-seropositive. The CDR3: CASSGGDRVPGEQYF. The CDR3 bases are TGTGCCAGCAGCGGGGGGGACAGGGTACCGGGCGAGCAGTACTTC.